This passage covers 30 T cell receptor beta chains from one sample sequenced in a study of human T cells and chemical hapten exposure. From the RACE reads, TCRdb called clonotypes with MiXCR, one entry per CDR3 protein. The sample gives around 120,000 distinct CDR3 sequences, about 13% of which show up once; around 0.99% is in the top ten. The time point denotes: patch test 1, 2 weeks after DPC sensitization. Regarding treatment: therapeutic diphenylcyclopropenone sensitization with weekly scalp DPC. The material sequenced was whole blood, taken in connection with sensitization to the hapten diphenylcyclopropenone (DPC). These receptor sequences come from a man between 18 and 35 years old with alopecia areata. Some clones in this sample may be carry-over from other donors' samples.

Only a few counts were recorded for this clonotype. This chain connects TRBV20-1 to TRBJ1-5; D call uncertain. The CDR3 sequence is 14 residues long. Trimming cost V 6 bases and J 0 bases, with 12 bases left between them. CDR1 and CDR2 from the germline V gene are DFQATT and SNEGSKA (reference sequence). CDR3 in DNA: TGCAGTGCCACCAAGTTCTTTAGCAATCAGCCCCAGCATTTT. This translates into CSATKFFSNQPQHF.

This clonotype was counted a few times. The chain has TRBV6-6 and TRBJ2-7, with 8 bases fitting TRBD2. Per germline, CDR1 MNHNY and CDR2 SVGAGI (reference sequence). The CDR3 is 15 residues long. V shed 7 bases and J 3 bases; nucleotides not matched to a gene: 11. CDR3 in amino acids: CASTHGGERYYEQYF. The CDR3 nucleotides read TGTGCCAGCACCCACGGGGGGGAGAGGTACTACGAGCAGTACTTC.

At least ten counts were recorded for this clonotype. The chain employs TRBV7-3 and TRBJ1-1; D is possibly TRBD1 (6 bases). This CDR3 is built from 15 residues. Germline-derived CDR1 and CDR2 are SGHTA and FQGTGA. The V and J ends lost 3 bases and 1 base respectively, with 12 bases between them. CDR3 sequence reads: CASSLGGGPNTEAFF. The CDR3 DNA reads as TGTGCCAGCAGCTTGGGGGGCGGCCCGAACACTGAAGCTTTCTTT.

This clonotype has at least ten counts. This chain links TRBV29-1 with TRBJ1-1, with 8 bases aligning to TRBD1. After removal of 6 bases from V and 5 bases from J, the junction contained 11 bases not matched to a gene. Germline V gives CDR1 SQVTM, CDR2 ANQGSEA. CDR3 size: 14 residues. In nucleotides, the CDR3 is TGCAGCGTGTTTATTGGACAGGGTTGGACTGAAGCTTTCTTT. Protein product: CSVFIGQGWTEAFF.

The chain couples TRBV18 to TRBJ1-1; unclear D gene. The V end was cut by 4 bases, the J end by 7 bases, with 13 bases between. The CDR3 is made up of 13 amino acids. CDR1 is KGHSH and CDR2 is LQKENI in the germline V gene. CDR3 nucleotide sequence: TGTGCCAGCTCACATTCTAGAACGTTTGAAGCTTTCTTT. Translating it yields CASSHSRTFEAFF.

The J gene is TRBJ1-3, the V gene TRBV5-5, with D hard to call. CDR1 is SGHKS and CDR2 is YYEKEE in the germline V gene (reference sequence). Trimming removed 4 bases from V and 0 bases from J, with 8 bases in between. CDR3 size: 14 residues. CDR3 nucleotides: TGTGCCAGCAGCACCTGGACCTCTGGAAACACCATATATTTT. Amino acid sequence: CASSTWTSGNTIYF.

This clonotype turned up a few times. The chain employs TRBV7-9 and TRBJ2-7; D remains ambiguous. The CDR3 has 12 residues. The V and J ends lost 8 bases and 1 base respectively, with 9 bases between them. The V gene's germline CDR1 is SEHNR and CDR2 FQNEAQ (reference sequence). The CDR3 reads CASAGRSYEQYF. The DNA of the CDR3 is TGTGCCAGCGCAGGACGGTCCTACGAGCAGTACTTC.

This CDR3 is CASSFRRKNTEAFF. DNA for the CDR3: TGTGCCAGCAGCTTTCGACGGAAGAACACTGAAGCTTTCTTT. The V gene is TRBV5-6, the J gene TRBJ1-1, with D unclear. Germline values: CDR1 SGHDT, CDR2 YYEEEE. This CDR3 contains 14 residues. Trimming removed 2 bases from V and 1 base from J, with 9 bases in between.

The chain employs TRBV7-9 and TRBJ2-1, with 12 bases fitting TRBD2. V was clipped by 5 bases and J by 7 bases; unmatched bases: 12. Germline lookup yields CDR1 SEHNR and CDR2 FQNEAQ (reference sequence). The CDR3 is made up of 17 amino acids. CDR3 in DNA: TGTGCCAGCAGCCCTAGATCCGCTAGCGGGGGGGCTAATGAGCAGTTCTTC. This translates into CASSPRSASGGANEQFF.

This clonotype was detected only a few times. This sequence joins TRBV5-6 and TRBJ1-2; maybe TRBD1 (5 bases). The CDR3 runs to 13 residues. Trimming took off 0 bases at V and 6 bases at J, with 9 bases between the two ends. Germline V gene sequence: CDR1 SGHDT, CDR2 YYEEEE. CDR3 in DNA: TGTGCCAGCAGCTTGGTCCAGGGCCATGGCTACACCTTC. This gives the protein CASSLVQGHGYTF.

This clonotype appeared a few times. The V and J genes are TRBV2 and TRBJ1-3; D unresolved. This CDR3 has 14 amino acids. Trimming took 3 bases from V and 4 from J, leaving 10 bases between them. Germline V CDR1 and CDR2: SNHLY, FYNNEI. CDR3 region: CASSDNLLGNTIYF. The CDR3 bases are TGTGCCAGCAGTGACAACCTCCTAGGAAACACCATATATTTT. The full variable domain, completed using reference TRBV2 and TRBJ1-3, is EPEVTQTPSHQVTQMGQEVILRCVPISNHLYFYWYRQILGQKVEFLVSFYNNEISEKSEIFDDQFSVERPDGSNFTLKIRSTKLEDSAMYFCASSDNLLGNTIYFGEGSWLTVV.

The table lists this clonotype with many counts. The CDR3 loop reads CAISQSTDTQYF. The CDR3 region has the DNA TGTGCCATCAGTCAGAGCACAGATACGCAGTATTTT. V and J are TRBV10-3 and TRBJ2-3; no reliable D call. CDR1 and CDR2 (germline): ENHRY, SYGVKD. V was cut by 5 bases and J by 0 bases, with 3 bases left in between. The CDR3 contains 12 residues.

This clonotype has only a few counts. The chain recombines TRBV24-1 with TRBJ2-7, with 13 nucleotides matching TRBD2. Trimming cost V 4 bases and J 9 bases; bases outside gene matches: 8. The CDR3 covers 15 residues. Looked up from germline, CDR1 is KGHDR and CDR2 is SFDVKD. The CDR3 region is CATSDPTSGGSSQYF. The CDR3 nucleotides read TGTGCCACCAGTGACCCGACTAGCGGGGGGTCGTCGCAGTACTTC.

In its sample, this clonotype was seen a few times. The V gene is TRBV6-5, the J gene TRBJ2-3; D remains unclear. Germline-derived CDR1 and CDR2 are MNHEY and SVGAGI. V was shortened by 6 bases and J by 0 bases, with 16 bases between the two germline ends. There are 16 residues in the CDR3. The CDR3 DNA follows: TGTGCCAGCAGGGCCTTCTACGGTGCTAGCACAGATACGCAGTATTTT. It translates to CASRAFYGASTDTQYF.

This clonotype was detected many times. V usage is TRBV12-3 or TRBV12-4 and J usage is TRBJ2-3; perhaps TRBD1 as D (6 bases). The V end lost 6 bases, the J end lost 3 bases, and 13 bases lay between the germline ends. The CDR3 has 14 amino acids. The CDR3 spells CASSHAGQTDTQYF. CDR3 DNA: TGTGCCAGCAGCCACGCCGGACAGACAGATACGCAGTATTTT.

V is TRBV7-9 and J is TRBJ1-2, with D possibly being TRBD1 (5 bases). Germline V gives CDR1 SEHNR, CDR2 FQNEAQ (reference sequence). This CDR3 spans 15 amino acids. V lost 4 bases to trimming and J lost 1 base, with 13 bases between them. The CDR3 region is CASSSIRDGNYGYTF. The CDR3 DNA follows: TGTGCCAGCAGCTCTATCCGGGACGGTAACTATGGCTACACCTTC.

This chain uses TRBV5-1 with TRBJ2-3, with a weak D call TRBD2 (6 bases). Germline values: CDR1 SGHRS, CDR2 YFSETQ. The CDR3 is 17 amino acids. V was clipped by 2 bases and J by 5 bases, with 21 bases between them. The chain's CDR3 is CASSLRLLASAEDTQYF. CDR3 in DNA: TGCGCCAGCAGCTTACGCCTACTAGCATCTGCAGAAGATACGCAGTATTTT.

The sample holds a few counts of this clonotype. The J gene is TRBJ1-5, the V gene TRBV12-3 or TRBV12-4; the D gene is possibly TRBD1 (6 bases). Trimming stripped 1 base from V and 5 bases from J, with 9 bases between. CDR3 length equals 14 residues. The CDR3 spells CASSLDGGYQPQHF. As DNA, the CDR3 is TGTGCCAGCAGTTTAGACGGGGGCTATCAGCCCCAGCATTTT.

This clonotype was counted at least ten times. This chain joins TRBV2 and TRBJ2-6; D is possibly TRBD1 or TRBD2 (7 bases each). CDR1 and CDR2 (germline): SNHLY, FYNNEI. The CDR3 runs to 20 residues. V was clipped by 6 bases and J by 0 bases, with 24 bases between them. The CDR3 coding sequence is TGTGCCAGCAGGTACAGCGGGACAGTCAAATCCCGCTCTGGGGCCAACGTCCTGACTTTC. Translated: CASRYSGTVKSRSGANVLTF.

As DNA, the CDR3 is TGCAGCGCCAATAAGCGGGGGAACACCGGGGAGCTGTTTTTT. Translating it yields CSANKRGNTGELFF. The chain uses TRBV29-1 and TRBJ2-2, with TRBD2 matching 7 bases. Germline V CDR1 and CDR2: SQVTM, ANQGSEA. CDR3 length: 14 residues. V gave up 7 bases and J gave up 1 base; unmatched junction bases: 6.

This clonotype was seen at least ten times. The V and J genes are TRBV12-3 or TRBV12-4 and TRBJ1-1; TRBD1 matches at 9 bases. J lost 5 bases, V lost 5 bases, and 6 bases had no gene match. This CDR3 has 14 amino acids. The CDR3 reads CASSPDRGVTEAFF. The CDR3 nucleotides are TGTGCCAGCAGTCCCGACAGGGGGGTGACTGAAGCTTTCTTT.

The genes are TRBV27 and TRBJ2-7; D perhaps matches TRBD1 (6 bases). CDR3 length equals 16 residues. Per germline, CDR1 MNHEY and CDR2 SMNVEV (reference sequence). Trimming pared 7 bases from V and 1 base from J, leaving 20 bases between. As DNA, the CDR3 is TGTGCCAGCACCCCCTGTACCAGGGGACCTTCCTACGAGCAGTACGTC. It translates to CASTPCTRGPSYEQYV.

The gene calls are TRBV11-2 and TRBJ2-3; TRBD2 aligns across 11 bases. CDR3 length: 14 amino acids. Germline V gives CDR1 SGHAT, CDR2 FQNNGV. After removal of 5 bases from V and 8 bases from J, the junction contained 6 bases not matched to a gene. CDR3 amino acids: CASSVAGGPGTQYF. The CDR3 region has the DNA TGTGCCAGCAGCGTAGCGGGGGGGCCTGGTACGCAGTATTTT.

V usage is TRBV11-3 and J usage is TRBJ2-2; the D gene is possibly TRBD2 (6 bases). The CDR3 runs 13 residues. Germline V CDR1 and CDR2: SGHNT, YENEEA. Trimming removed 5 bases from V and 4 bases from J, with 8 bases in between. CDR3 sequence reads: CASSRDFTGELFF. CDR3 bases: TGTGCCAGCAGCCGGGACTTCACCGGGGAGCTGTTTTTT.

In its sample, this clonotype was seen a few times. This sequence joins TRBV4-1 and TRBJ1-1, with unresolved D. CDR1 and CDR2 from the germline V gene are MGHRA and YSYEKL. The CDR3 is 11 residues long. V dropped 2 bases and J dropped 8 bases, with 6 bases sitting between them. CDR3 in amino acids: CASSQRREAFF. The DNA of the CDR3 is TGCGCCAGCAGCCAAAGACGCGAAGCTTTCTTT.

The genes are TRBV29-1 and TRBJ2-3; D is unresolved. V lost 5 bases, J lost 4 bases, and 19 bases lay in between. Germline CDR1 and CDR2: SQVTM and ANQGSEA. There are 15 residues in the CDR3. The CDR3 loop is CSVRWTYDGADTQYF. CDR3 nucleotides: TGCAGCGTTCGCTGGACGTACGACGGCGCAGATACGCAGTATTTT.

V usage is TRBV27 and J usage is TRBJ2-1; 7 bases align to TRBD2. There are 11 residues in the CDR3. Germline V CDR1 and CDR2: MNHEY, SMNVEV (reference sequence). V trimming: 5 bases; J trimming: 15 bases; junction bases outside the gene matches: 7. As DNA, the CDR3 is TGTGCCAGCAGTAACCGGGACTACCGGTTCTTC. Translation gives CASSNRDYRFF.

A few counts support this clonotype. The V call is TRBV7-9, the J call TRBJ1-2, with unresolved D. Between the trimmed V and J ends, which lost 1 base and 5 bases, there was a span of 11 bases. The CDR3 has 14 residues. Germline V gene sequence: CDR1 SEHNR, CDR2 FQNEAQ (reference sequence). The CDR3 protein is CASSLVTVQYGYTF. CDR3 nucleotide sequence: TGTGCCAGCAGCTTAGTTACGGTGCAGTATGGCTACACCTTC.

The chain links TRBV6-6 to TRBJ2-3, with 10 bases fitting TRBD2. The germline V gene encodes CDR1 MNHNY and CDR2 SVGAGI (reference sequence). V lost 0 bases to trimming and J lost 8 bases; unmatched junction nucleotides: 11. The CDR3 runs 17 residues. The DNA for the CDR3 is TGTGCCAGCAGTTACTCGACAACTAGCGGGGCTGACGGTACGCAGTATTTT. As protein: CASSYSTTSGADGTQYF.

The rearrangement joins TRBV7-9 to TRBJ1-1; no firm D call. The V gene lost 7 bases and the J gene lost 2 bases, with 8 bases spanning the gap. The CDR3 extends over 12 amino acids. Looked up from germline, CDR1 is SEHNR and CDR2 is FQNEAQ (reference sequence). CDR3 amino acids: CASTRVNTEAFF. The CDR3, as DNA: TGTGCCAGCACGAGAGTAAACACTGAAGCTTTCTTT.